This T cell receptor beta chain was recovered during a study of patients and donors after allogeneic stem cell transplantation. TCRdb fed the RT-PCR reads into MiXCR, producing one record per CDR3 protein. Of some 880,000 distinct CDR3 sequences in the sample, roughly 17% are singletons; the top ten hold around 6%. The CDR3 consists of 16 residues. V trimming: 3 bases; J trimming: 4 bases; junction bases outside the gene matches: 6. The receptor was isolated from a human donor who was either an allogeneic HSCT recipient or a stem cell or donor lymphocyte infusion donor (not recorded which). It is not recorded whose cells these are; they may come from a transplant donor. The chain joins TRBV12-3 or TRBV12-4 to TRBJ2-6; 7 nucleotides line up with TRBD1. Specimen: blood, either unsorted or a sorted T cell fraction (not recorded which). The CDR3 is CASSLRGGSGANVLTF. DNA for the CDR3: TGTGCCAGCAGTTTGCGAGGGGGCTCAGGGGCCAACGTCCTGACTTTC.